A selection of T cell receptor beta chains follows, all from one sample in a study of cytomegalovirus exposure and HLA in healthy donors. Assay: immunoSEQ multiplex PCR; the TCRdb copy retains only in-frame clones and omits some. This sample has some 170,000 clones, with approximately 86% found just once. Sequenced input: PBMCs. Receptors were obtained from a young man in good health and CMV-seropositive. Both conserved end residues are part of each CDR3. Fields, in order: V gene, J gene, D gene, clone size, CDR3 DNA, CDR3 protein. A D gene is named only where the DNA matches it firmly. Part of the rows lack a size; the others show once, few, many or a class for expanded clones.

v_call: TRBV6-5
j_call: TRBJ2-3
d_call: TRBD1
clone_size: -
cdr3_nt: TGTGCCAGCAGGCCGCAGGGGGTAACAGATACGCAGTATTTT
cdr3_aa: CASRPQGVTDTQYF

v_call: TRBV27
j_call: TRBJ2-7
d_call: -
clone_size: -
cdr3_nt: TGTGCCAGCAGTTTATCGGGCCTTTACAGAGCCTACGAGCAGTACTTC
cdr3_aa: CASSLSGLYRAYEQYF

v_call: TRBV10-3
j_call: TRBJ2-7
d_call: -
clone_size: -
cdr3_nt: TGTGCCATCAGTCCCAGTAAGTTTACGGAGGGGGCTAGTTACGAGCAGTACTTC
cdr3_aa: CAISPSKFTEGASYEQYF

v_call: TRBV7-9
j_call: TRBJ2-7
d_call: -
clone_size: -
cdr3_nt: TGTGCCAGCAGTCCGATTCAGGGTCCCTACGAGCAGTACTTC
cdr3_aa: CASSPIQGPYEQYF

v_call: TRBV4-1
j_call: TRBJ1-1
d_call: -
clone_size: -
cdr3_nt: TGCGCCAGCAGCCTTCCCCCGGGCAGGGTCACTGAAGCTTTCTTT
cdr3_aa: CASSLPPGRVTEAFF

v_call: TRBV4-3
j_call: TRBJ1-1
d_call: -
clone_size: -
cdr3_nt: TGCGCCAGCAGCCAAGAAAGGATTGCGGCTGAAGCTTTCTTT
cdr3_aa: CASSQERIAAEAFF

v_call: TRBV7-8
j_call: TRBJ1-4
d_call: TRBD1
clone_size: -
cdr3_nt: TGTGCCAGCAGCTACGCACGGACAGGGGTAAAACTGTTTTTT
cdr3_aa: CASSYARTGVKLFF

v_call: TRBV9
j_call: TRBJ2-7
d_call: -
clone_size: -
cdr3_nt: TGTGCCAGCAGCGTAGGCAACAGACCCTACGAGCAGTACTTC
cdr3_aa: CASSVGNRPYEQYF

v_call: TRBV6-4
j_call: TRBJ2-1
d_call: -
clone_size: -
cdr3_nt: TGTGCCAGCAGTTCGACAGGTTTTCCCTACAATGAGCAGTTCTTC
cdr3_aa: CASSSTGFPYNEQFF

v_call: TRBV15
j_call: TRBJ1-2
d_call: -
clone_size: few
cdr3_nt: TGTGCCACCAGCAGTCCGGGAGCCTATGGCTACACCTTC
cdr3_aa: CATSSPGAYGYTF

v_call: TRBV27
j_call: TRBJ2-5
d_call: -
clone_size: -
cdr3_nt: TGTGCCAGCAAGGGGCTCCAAGAGACCCAGTACTTC
cdr3_aa: CASKGLQETQYF

v_call: TRBV4-3
j_call: TRBJ1-1
d_call: TRBD1
clone_size: few
cdr3_nt: TGCGCCAGCGGCAGGGGGCAGGGCACTGAAGCTTTCTTT
cdr3_aa: CASGRGQGTEAFF

v_call: TRBV5-6
j_call: TRBJ2-7
d_call: -
clone_size: -
cdr3_nt: TGTGCCAGCAGCTTCGAGGCCTACGAGCAGTACTTC
cdr3_aa: CASSFEAYEQYF

v_call: TRBV29-1
j_call: TRBJ2-1
d_call: TRBD2
clone_size: once
cdr3_nt: TGCAGCGTTGAAGAACGGACTAGCAACGCGCAGTTCTTC
cdr3_aa: CSVEERTSNAQFF

v_call: TRBV5-5
j_call: TRBJ2-3
d_call: -
clone_size: -
cdr3_nt: TGTGCCAGCAGCCCGGAGGGATGGGACCTCCTCCTTCCGCAGTATTTT
cdr3_aa: CASSPEGWDLLLPQYF

v_call: TRBV2
j_call: TRBJ2-1
d_call: TRBD2
clone_size: -
cdr3_nt: TGTGCCAGCATCGGGACTAGCGGCAACAATGAGCAGTTCTTC
cdr3_aa: CASIGTSGNNEQFF

v_call: TRBV15
j_call: TRBJ1-2
d_call: TRBD1
clone_size: -
cdr3_nt: TGTGCCACCAGCAGAGAGGCCCGGGACAGGACAGAAGGCTACACCTTC
cdr3_aa: CATSREARDRTEGYTF

v_call: TRBV19
j_call: TRBJ2-7
d_call: -
clone_size: -
cdr3_nt: TGTGCCACCAGCGCTGTGCTTCCAACTGAGCAGTACTTC
cdr3_aa: CATSAVLPTEQYF

v_call: TRBV2
j_call: TRBJ2-2
d_call: TRBD1
clone_size: -
cdr3_nt: TGTGCCAGCAGTAAACAGGGGTTGAAGACCGGGGAGCTGTTTTTT
cdr3_aa: CASSKQGLKTGELFF

v_call: TRBV9
j_call: TRBJ2-2
d_call: TRBD1
clone_size: -
cdr3_nt: TGTGCCAGCAGCTCCCATTCAGGGGGCGGGGAGCTGTTTTTT
cdr3_aa: CASSSHSGGGELFF